This entry is about one TCR beta chain. Libraries were prepared by immunoSEQ multiplex PCR; TCRdb keeps only in-frame clonotypes and omits some of them. Of 95,000 to 130,000 clones detected, 70% to 90% appear once; the ten largest clones hold roughly 4%. V trimming: 6 bases; J trimming: 8 bases; junction bases outside the gene matches: 16. CDR1 MNHEY and CDR2 SMNVEV come from the germline V gene (reference sequence). CDR3 length: 17 amino acids. This entry comes from a study of T cell responses to AZD1222 COVID-19 vaccine. V is TRBV27 and J is TRBJ1-6; 7 bases align to TRBD1. The sample consisted of peripheral blood, taken on day 0 of MenACWY control vaccination. This sequence originates from an adult in good health. The CDR3 DNA is TGTGCCAGCAGGGATACAGGGGCGATAAATGATGATTCACCCCTCCACTTT. Its translation is CASRDTGAINDDSPLHF.